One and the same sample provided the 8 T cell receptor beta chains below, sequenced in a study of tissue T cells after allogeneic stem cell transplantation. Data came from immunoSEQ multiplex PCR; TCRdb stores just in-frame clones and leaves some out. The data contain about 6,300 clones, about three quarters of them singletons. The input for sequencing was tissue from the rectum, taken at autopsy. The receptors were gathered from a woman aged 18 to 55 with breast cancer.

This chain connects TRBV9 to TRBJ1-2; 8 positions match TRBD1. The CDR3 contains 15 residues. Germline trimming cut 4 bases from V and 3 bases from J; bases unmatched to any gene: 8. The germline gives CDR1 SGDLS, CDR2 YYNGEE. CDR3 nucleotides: TGTGCCAGCAGCTCTGGACAGGGAGGTCACTATGGCTACACCTTC. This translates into CASSSGQGGHYGYTF.

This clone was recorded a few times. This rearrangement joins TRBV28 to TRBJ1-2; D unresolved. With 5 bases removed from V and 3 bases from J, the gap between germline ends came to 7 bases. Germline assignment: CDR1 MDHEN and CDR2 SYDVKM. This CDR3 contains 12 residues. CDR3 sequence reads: CASSKTYYGYTF. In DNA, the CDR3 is TGTGCCAGCAGTAAAACCTACTATGGCTACACCTTC.

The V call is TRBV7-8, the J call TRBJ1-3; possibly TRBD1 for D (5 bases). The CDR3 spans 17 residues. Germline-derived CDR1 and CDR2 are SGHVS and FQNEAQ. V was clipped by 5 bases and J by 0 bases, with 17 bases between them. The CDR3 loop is CASSALGGINSGNTIYF. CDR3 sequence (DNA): TGTGCCAGCAGCGCTCTGGGGGGGATCAACTCTGGAAACACCATATATTTT.

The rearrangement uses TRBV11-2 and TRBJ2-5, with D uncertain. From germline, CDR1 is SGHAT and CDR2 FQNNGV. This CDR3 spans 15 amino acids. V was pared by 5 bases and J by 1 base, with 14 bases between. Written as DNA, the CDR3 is TGTGCCAGCAGCCCCAGCAGACGGAGCCAAGAGACCCAGTACTTC. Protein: CASSPSRRSQETQYF.

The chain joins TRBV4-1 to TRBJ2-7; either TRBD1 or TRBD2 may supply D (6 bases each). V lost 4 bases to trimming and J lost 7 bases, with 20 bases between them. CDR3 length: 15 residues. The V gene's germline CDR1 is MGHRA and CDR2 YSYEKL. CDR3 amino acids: CASSPTSGAQGEQYF. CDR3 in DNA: TGCGCCAGCAGCCCGACATCGGGGGCCCAGGGGGAGCAGTACTTC.

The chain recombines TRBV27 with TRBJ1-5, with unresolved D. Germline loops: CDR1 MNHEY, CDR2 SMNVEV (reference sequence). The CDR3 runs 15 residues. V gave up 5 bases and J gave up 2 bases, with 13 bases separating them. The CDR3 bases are TGTGCCAGCAGTCCGACCTACCGGGGCAATCAGCCCCAGCATTTT. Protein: CASSPTYRGNQPQHF.

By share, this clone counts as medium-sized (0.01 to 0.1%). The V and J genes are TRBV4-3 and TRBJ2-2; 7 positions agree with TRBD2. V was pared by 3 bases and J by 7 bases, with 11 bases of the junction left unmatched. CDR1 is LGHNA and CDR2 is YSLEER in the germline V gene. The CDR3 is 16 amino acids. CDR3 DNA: TGCGCCAGCAGCCACGCCGCGGGGAGGGAGAGCGGGGAGCTGTTTTTT. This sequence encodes CASSHAAGRESGELFF.

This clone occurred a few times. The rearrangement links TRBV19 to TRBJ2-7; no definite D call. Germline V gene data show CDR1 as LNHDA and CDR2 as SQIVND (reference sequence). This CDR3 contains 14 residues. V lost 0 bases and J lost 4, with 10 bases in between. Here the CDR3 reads CASSIDYVSYEQYF. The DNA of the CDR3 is TGTGCCAGTAGTATAGATTATGTCAGTTACGAGCAGTACTTC. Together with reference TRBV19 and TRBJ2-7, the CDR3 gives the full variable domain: DGGITQSPKYLFRKEGQNVTLSCEQNLNHDAMYWYRQDPGQGLRLIYYSQIVNDFQKGDIAEGYSVSREKKESFPLTVTSAQKNPTAFYLCASSIDYVSYEQYFGPGTRLTVT.